These 2 T cell receptor beta chains were all obtained from the same sample, sequenced in a study of shared clonotypes between healthy human individuals. The assay was immunoSEQ multiplex PCR, and TCRdb's table has in-frame clones only and misses some. The sample shows roughly 410,000 clones, 95% to 97% of them seen only once. The source material was memory CD8+ T cells sorted from blood. The subset denotes: CD45RO+ cells pooled with CCR7-negative TemRA cells. These receptor sequences come from a man aged 30 to 39 in good health.

The V gene is TRBV18, the J gene TRBJ1-5, with a tentative D call TRBD1 (6 bases). The CDR3 consists of 15 residues. Trimming removed 4 bases at V and 2 bases at J, with 12 bases between. Germline V gene sequence: CDR1 KGHSH, CDR2 LQKENI. The CDR3 DNA is TGTGCCAGCTCACTTACTTCAGGGGGCAATCAGCCCCAGCATTTT. This gives the protein CASSLTSGGNQPQHF.

The CDR3 loop reads CASSLGNGYNEQFF. The DNA of the CDR3 is TGTGCCAGCAGCTTAGGGAACGGCTACAATGAGCAGTTCTTC. The chain uses TRBV7-9 and TRBJ2-1; D gene uncertain. The CDR3 runs to 14 residues. V was trimmed by 1 base and J by 3 bases, leaving 7 bases between them. In germline, CDR1 is SEHNR, CDR2 FQNEAQ (reference sequence).